The sample holds a few counts of the clone carrying this T cell receptor beta chain. Its antigen is unknown. V was pared by 5 bases and J by 3 bases, with 7 bases between. Germline V gives CDR1 MNHEY, CDR2 SVGAGI. The CDR3 extends over 12 amino acids. This sample was taken from a study of cytomegalovirus exposure and HLA in healthy donors. Vbeta (60) and Jbeta (13) primers were used in the PCR. In the study's own analysis: Among the unique TCR beta chains that a later analysis counted, 75 million to 85 million in all, around 11 million were shared. Clones were sequenced by immunoSEQ multiplex PCR, and TCRdb holds only the in-frame ones, with some missing. That table gives V, J and clone size, and the DNA gave D and trimming. The sample carries approximately 120,000 clones, approximately 80% recorded once. Study-wide points: Associated with cytomegalovirus, according to the listing, were around 170 TCR beta chains.

The chain employs TRBV6-5 and TRBJ1-2; tentative D call: TRBD1 (5 bases). This sequence originates from a female donor in good health and CMV-seronegative. Material: PBMCs. CDR3 protein: CASSKQDYGYTF. CDR3 DNA: TGTGCCAGCAGTAAACAGGACTATGGCTACACCTTC.